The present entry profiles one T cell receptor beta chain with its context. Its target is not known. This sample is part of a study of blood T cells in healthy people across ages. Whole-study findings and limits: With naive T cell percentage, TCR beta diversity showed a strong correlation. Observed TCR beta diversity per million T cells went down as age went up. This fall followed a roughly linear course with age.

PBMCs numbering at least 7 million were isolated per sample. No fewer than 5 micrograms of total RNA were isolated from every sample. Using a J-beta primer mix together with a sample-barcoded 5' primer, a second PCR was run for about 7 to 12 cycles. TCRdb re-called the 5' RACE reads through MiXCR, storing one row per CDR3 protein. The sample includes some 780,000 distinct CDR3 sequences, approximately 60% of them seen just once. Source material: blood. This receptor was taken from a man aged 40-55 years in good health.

CDR3 bases: TGCGCCAGCAGCCAAGATCACTCCGCCGCGTCTGGGGCCAACGTCCTGACTTTC. As protein: CASSQDHSAASGANVLTF. V and J are TRBV4-1 and TRBJ2-6; D is undetermined. Germline values: CDR1 MGHRA, CDR2 YSYEKL. The CDR3 totals 18 residues. V lost 0 bases, J lost 1 base, and 13 bases lay in between.